This TCR beta chain is drawn from a study of T cells after yellow fever vaccination. Study at large: The SMART-Seq v4 Ultra Low Input method served to prepare the low-cell-number fractions. Study-level results: Clonotype sharing between CD4 and CD8 compartments was small.

The sample holds a few counts of this clonotype. Its target is unknown. MiXCR was run by TCRdb on the 5' RACE reads, yielding one entry per CDR3 protein. The sample consists of 450,000 to 650,000 distinct CDR3 sequences, roughly 14% of them appearing once. This clonotype was sampled from a man aged 25 to 45 who received the YFV17D yellow fever vaccine. The source material was PBMCs, sampled on the day of the yellow fever booster vaccination.

CDR3 DNA sequence: TGTGCCAGCAGTGAACAGGGGGCGGGGACGCAGTATTTT. Residues: CASSEQGAGTQYF. This chain connects TRBV25-1 to TRBJ2-3; 8 bases agree with TRBD1. The CDR3 has 13 amino acids. The V gene end was trimmed by 2 bases and the J gene end by 9 bases; junction bases not matched to a gene: 4. Germline assignment: CDR1 MGHDK and CDR2 SYGVNS.